One and the same sample provided the 11 T cell receptor beta chains below, sequenced in a study of human T cells and chemical hapten exposure (dated by TCRdb to about 2021). Taken with the paper, the label for time point translates to: patch test 2, 6 weeks after DPC sensitization. Interpreted using the paper, the treatment or condition label stands for: therapeutic diphenylcyclopropenone sensitization with weekly scalp DPC. The method behind the library was RACE. Sequenced using a NextSeq 500. Starting from the raw public reads, TCRdb applied fastp trimming at Q25, assembled clones with MiXCR and retained in-frame beta chains. Here each entry gathers all rows of one CDR3 protein and keeps the most common genes and DNA. Counted in this sample were approximately 120,000 distinct CDR3 sequences; 9.2% of them appeared once. The ten biggest clones cover 3% to 4% of the sample. The sample consisted of whole blood, taken in connection with sensitization to the hapten diphenylcyclopropenone (DPC). The receptors shown here come from a woman between 40 and 55 years old with alopecia areata. Some clones in this sample may be carry-over from other donors' samples.

This clonotype was seen repeatedly, ten times or more. The chain uses TRBV18 and TRBJ1-2, with unresolved D. This CDR3 region has 12 residues. V was trimmed by 8 bases and J by 8 bases, leaving 15 bases between them. Germline V gene sequence: CDR1 KGHSH, CDR2 LQKENI. The CDR3 is CASADVGVGYTF. The DNA for the CDR3 is TGTGCCAGCGCCGACGTGGGAGTCGGCTACACCTTC.

This clonotype was recorded at least ten times. This chain joins TRBV4-3 and TRBJ1-1; D is perhaps TRBD1 (5 bases). The CDR3 is made up of 15 amino acids. Germline V gives CDR1 LGHNA, CDR2 YSLEER. V was clipped by 1 base and J by 5 bases, with 14 bases between them. The CDR3 DNA reads as TGCGCCAGCAGCCAAGTAAGTCAGGGAAAAACTGAAGCTTTCTTT. Translating gives CASSQVSQGKTEAFF.

The chain combines TRBV28 with TRBJ1-2, with 7 positions matching TRBD1. Germline CDR1 is MDHEN and CDR2 is SYDVKM. V was clipped by 5 bases and J by 3 bases; unmatched bases: 12. CDR3 length: 16 amino acids. Here the CDR3 reads CASSRGTGDSYYGYTF. In nucleotides, the CDR3 is TGTGCCAGCAGTAGGGGGACTGGGGACAGCTACTATGGCTACACCTTC.

The chain links TRBV20-1 to TRBJ2-7; D perhaps matches TRBD1 (5 bases). Trimming removed 0 bases from V and 3 bases from J, with 15 bases in between. CDR3 length equals 15 residues. Germline CDR1 is DFQATT and CDR2 is SNEGSKA (reference sequence). In DNA, the CDR3 is TGCAGTGCTAGAGATATGGTCAGGGCCGGCTACGAGCAGTACTTC. Its protein product is CSARDMVRAGYEQYF.

The chain recombines TRBV6-6 with TRBJ2-7; a possible D gene is TRBD2 (6 bases). This CDR3 has 14 residues. Per the germline V gene, CDR1 is MNHNY and CDR2 is SVGAGI (reference sequence). V lost 3 bases and J 2 bases, leaving 11 bases between the germline ends. CDR3 sequence: CASSYGTGPYEQYF. For the CDR3, the DNA is TGTGCCAGCAGTTATGGGACTGGACCCTACGAGCAGTACTTC.

This clonotype was counted a few times. The chain recombines TRBV6-2 or TRBV6-3 with TRBJ2-7; 10 bases match TRBD2. V gave up 0 bases and J gave up 4 bases; unmatched junction bases: 3. The CDR3 consists of 15 residues. Germline loops: CDR1 MNHEY, CDR2 SVGEGT. DNA of the CDR3: TGTGCCAGCAGTTACTCTAGCGGGGGGAGATACGAGCAGTACTTC. Translated: CASSYSSGGRYEQYF.

This clonotype was observed a handful of times. The chain recombines TRBV10-3 with TRBJ2-7; 8 bases align to TRBD2. The CDR3 extends over 13 amino acids. Germline trimming cut 7 bases from V and 3 bases from J; bases unmatched to any gene: 5. Germline CDR1 ENHRY, CDR2 SYGVKD. The CDR3: CAINLSGDYEQYF. CDR3 bases: TGTGCCATCAATCTTAGCGGGGACTACGAGCAGTACTTC.

This clonotype has a count of ten or more. V gene TRBV7-6 combines with J gene TRBJ2-7, with TRBD1 matching over 7 bases. This CDR3 region has 14 residues. Unmatched junction bases numbered 8, after V lost 5 bases and J lost 4 bases. The germline V gene has CDR1 SGHVS and CDR2 FNYEAQ. Written as DNA, the CDR3 is TGTGCCAGCAGCCAAGACAGGGACAGATACGAGCAGTACTTC. Its translation: CASSQDRDRYEQYF.

A note on this clonotype: This may be a read error: a much more frequent sequence differs by one nucleotide. This rearrangement joins TRBV2 to TRBJ1-2, with D hard to call. Germline CDR1 is SNHLY and CDR2 is FYNNEI. This CDR3 contains 12 residues. The CDR3 protein is CASCDSFYGYTF. In nucleotides, the CDR3 is TGTGCCAGCTGTGACTCCTTCTATGGCTACACCTTC.

The chain has TRBV9 and TRBJ1-3; D is ambiguous. The ends were cut back, 0 bases at V and 2 bases at J, with 6 bases in the middle. The CDR3 extends over 14 amino acids. From germline, CDR1 is SGDLS and CDR2 YYNGEE. Here the CDR3 reads CASSVAGAGNTIYF. CDR3 sequence (DNA): TGTGCCAGCAGCGTAGCCGGGGCTGGAAACACCATATATTTT.

This clonotype was seen many times. V is TRBV12-3 or TRBV12-4 and J is TRBJ2-3; D is possibly TRBD2 (5 bases). The CDR3 contains 15 residues. V was pared by 3 bases and J by 2 bases, with 12 bases between. In DNA, the CDR3 is TGTGCCAGCAGTTTGCGTAGCGCTGCCACAGATACGCAGTATTTT. Its protein product is CASSLRSAATDTQYF.